These 27 T cell receptor beta chains share one sample of origin, sequenced in a study of immune characterization of retroperitoneal liposarcoma. One entry per CDR3 protein, called by TCRdb with MiXCR from the PCR reads. This sample has about 10,000 distinct CDR3 sequences, with over 35% found just once. Source material: tumor tissue. The receptor set was obtained from a male donor with retroperitoneal liposarcoma.

V gene TRBV6-1 combines with J gene TRBJ2-1; D is ambiguous. The CDR3 loop spans 13 amino acids. CDR1 is MNHNS and CDR2 is SASEGT in the germline V gene. With 6 bases removed from V and 3 bases from J, the gap between germline ends came to 9 bases. The CDR3 nucleotides read TGTGCCAGCAGCCTAGTCGGCTACAATGAGCAGTTCTTC. This encodes CASSLVGYNEQFF.

The CDR3 DNA sequence: TGTGCCAGCAGCTTAGTTAGGGGGCTAATGGAGACCCAGTACTTC. Its translation is CASSLVRGLMETQYF. The chain carries TRBV7-8 and TRBJ2-7; the match to TRBD1 covers 7 bases. The DNA end lines up better with TRBJ2-5; the J call may be wrong. CDR1 and CDR2 from the germline V gene are SGHVS and FQNEAQ. The CDR3 totals 15 residues.

This clonotype was found a few times. This chain uses TRBV6-1 with TRBJ2-2; no definite D call. CDR1 MNHNS and CDR2 SASEGT come from the germline V gene. V lost 6 bases to trimming and J lost 6 bases, with 11 bases between them. The CDR3 has 13 amino acids. The CDR3 is CASSPITPGELFF. The CDR3 nucleotides read TGTGCCAGCAGCCCCATCACACCCGGGGAGCTGTTTTTT.

This clonotype occurred many times. A read error may be the cause here, since a much bigger clone is one base away. The chain joins TRBV7-8 to TRBJ2-1; D gene uncertain. Looked up from germline, CDR1 is SGHVS and CDR2 is FQNEAQ. Trimming left V 0 bases short and J 6 bases short, with 6 bases between. The CDR3 length is 13 residues. In DNA, the CDR3 is TGTGCCAGCAGCTTAGCGGAGTTCAATGAGCAGTTCTTC. It codes for CASSLAEFNEQFF.

This clonotype came up a few times. This chain connects TRBV7-2 to TRBJ2-3, with TRBD2 matching 8 bases. Trimming removed 6 bases from V and 1 base from J; junction bases left unmatched: 9. The CDR3 is 16 residues long. Germline CDR1 and CDR2: SGHTA and FQGNSA. CDR3 in amino acids: CASSLVWRGGTDTQYF. In DNA form, the CDR3 reads TGTGCCAGCAGTCTAGTGTGGCGGGGGGGCACAGATACGCAGTATTTT.

The genes are TRBV7-8 and TRBJ2-2; possibly TRBD1 for D (6 bases). There are 15 residues in the CDR3. V gave up 5 bases and J gave up 6 bases, with 16 bases separating them. Per germline, CDR1 SGHVS and CDR2 FQNEAQ. DNA for the CDR3: TGTGCCAGCAGCCTGGGGGCTGGGGGCCCCGGGGAGCTGTTTTTT. This gives the protein CASSLGAGGPGELFF.

This rearrangement joins TRBV7-2 to TRBJ2-5; D perhaps matches TRBD2 (6 bases). The J call is doubtful: the DNA matches TRBJ2-7 better. Germline V gene sequence: CDR1 SGHTA, CDR2 FQGNSA. There are 15 residues in the CDR3. The CDR3 nucleotides are TGTGCCAGCATTGGAGGGCCAGGGTGGTCCTACGAGCAGTACTTC. This gives the protein CASIGGPGWSYEQYF.

In its sample, this clonotype was seen many times. This chain connects TRBV12-3 or TRBV12-4 to TRBJ2-7, with D hard to call. Trimming stripped 1 base from V and 0 bases from J, with 1 base between. There are 12 residues in the CDR3. Here the CDR3 reads CASSLDSYEQYF. The CDR3 DNA sequence: TGTGCCAGCAGTTTAGACTCCTACGAGCAGTACTTC.

This clonotype has ten or more counts. V is TRBV4-1 and J is TRBJ1-1, with TRBD1 identical over 7 bases. This CDR3 comprises 16 residues. Germline CDR1 and CDR2: MGHRA and YSYEKL. V shed 4 bases, J shed 6 bases, and the junction held 14 bases outside the gene matches. The CDR3: CASSPGNQGDYAEAFF. Written as DNA, the CDR3 is TGCGCCAGCAGCCCCGGGAACCAGGGGGATTATGCTGAAGCTTTCTTT.

V gene TRBV6-1 combines with J gene TRBJ2-1; D not certain. Trimming pared 5 bases from V and 2 bases from J, leaving 16 bases between. This CDR3 spans 16 amino acids. Germline V gene data show CDR1 as MNHNS and CDR2 as SASEGT. CDR3 sequence (DNA): TGTGCCAGCAGTTCCCTTCGCTACAGTCCCTACAATGAGCAGTTCTTC. It is translated as CASSSLRYSPYNEQFF.

The J gene is TRBJ2-1, the V gene TRBV6-1; 9 bases fit TRBD2. Germline V gives CDR1 MNHNS, CDR2 SASEGT. This CDR3 comprises 16 residues. The junction had 11 bases not matched to a gene; V was cut back by 5 bases and J by 6 bases. The CDR3 nucleotides are TGTGCCAGCAGTCCGAGCCGGAGCGGGAGGTCCAATGAGCAGTTCTTC. This gives the protein CASSPSRSGRSNEQFF.

This clonotype is labeled as medium-sized. V usage is TRBV6-1 and J usage is TRBJ1-6; weak D call: TRBD1 (5 bases). Germline V CDR1 and CDR2: MNHNS, SASEGT. V lost 6 bases and J lost 7, with 16 bases in between. This CDR3 is built from 15 residues. This CDR3 is CASSAWGTRNSPLHF. CDR3 DNA sequence: TGTGCCAGCAGCGCCTGGGGGACTAGAAATTCACCCCTCCACTTT.

This chain links TRBV6-1 with TRBJ2-3, with D uncertain. Germline lookup yields CDR1 MNHNS and CDR2 SASEGT. The V end was cut by 6 bases, the J end by 2 bases, with 9 bases between. The CDR3 has 13 residues. Written as DNA, the CDR3 is TGTGCCAGCAGACACACCCCCACAGATACGCAGTATTTT. It specifies CASRHTPTDTQYF.

The CDR3 protein is CASGRIPNEQYF. CDR3 bases: TGTGCTAGTGGCAGAATCCCAAATGAGCAGTACTTC. This sequence joins TRBV12-5 and TRBJ2-5, with no clear D. The CDR3 runs 12 residues. Trimming removed 6 bases from V and 11 bases from J, with 16 bases in between. CDR1 LGHNT and CDR2 FRNRAP come from the germline V gene.

In its sample, this clonotype was seen a few times. The rearrangement uses TRBV12-3 or TRBV12-4 and TRBJ2-3; 13 nucleotides match TRBD2. V was clipped by 6 bases and J by 7 bases; unmatched bases: 7. This CDR3 has 15 residues. CDR3 sequence reads: CASRQTSGGIHTQYF. In DNA form, the CDR3 reads TGTGCCAGCAGACAGACTAGCGGGGGGATACATACGCAGTATTTT.

The chain carries TRBV11-2 and TRBJ1-2; D may be TRBD1 (6 bases). The CDR3 is 15 amino acids. Deletions cut 5 bases from V and 3 bases from J, with 16 bases between. Germline CDR1 is SGHAT and CDR2 is FQNNGV. CDR3 sequence reads: CASSHGGGLHYGYTF. CDR3 sequence (DNA): TGTGCCAGCAGCCACGGCGGGGGGCTCCACTATGGCTACACCTTC. Complete variable domain (other parts from reference TRBV11-2 and TRBJ1-2): EAGVAQSPRYKIIEKRQSVAFWCNPISGHATLYWYQQILGQGPKLLIQFQNNGVVDDSQLPKDRFSAERLKGVDSTLKIQPAKLEDSAVYLCASSHGGGLHYGYTFGSGTRLTVV.

A few counts support this clonotype. The chain has TRBV12-3 or TRBV12-4 and TRBJ2-7; tentatively, D is TRBD1 or TRBD2 (6 bases each). V shed 6 bases and J shed 0 bases, with 15 bases lying between them. The CDR3 runs to 15 residues. CDR3 protein: CASSEGEGGSYEQYF. The CDR3 region has the DNA TGTGCCAGCAGCGAAGGCGAGGGGGGCTCCTACGAGCAGTACTTC.

The V call is TRBV7-2, the J call TRBJ2-1; the match to TRBD2 covers 11 bases. The DNA end lines up better with TRBJ2-7; the J call may be wrong. CDR3 length: 16 residues. Germline values: CDR1 SGHTA, CDR2 FQGNSA. CDR3 protein: CASSSLTSGATYEQYF. In nucleotides, the CDR3 is TGTGCCAGCAGCTCGCTGACTAGCGGGGCGACCTACGAGCAGTACTTC.

This clonotype was observed a handful of times. The chain carries TRBV11-2 and TRBJ2-1; D might be TRBD1 (6 bases). The CDR3 has 15 residues. The V gene's germline CDR1 is SGHAT and CDR2 FQNNGV. Trimming shortened V by 5 bases and J by 10 bases, and 21 bases separated the two germline ends. In DNA form, the CDR3 reads TGTGCCAGCAGCCACGCCGGGACACTAAACTACGAGCAGTTCTTC. It encodes CASSHAGTLNYEQFF. Complete variable domain (other parts from reference TRBV11-2 and TRBJ2-1): EAGVAQSPRYKIIEKRQSVAFWCNPISGHATLYWYQQILGQGPKLLIQFQNNGVVDDSQLPKDRFSAERLKGVDSTLKIQPAKLEDSAVYLCASSHAGTLNYEQFFGPGTRLTVL.

This chain uses TRBV6-5 with TRBJ2-1, with D perhaps TRBD1 (6 bases). Germline V gene data show CDR1 as MNHEY and CDR2 as SVGAGI. The V and J ends lost 6 bases and 10 bases respectively, with 22 bases between them. This CDR3 has 15 amino acids. CDR3 nucleotides: TGTGCCAGCAGCCACAGGGCAGAGGTATCCTACGAGCAGTTCTTC. Encoded protein: CASSHRAEVSYEQFF.

This clonotype ranks as medium-sized. CDR3 coding DNA: TGTGCCAGCAGCTCGACCCTAGCGGTAAACACCGGGGAGCTGTTTTTT. Encoded protein: CASSSTLAVNTGELFF. The chain employs TRBV7-2 and TRBJ2-2; 7 nucleotides agree with TRBD2. This CDR3 is built from 16 residues. Unmatched junction bases numbered 7, after V lost 4 bases and J lost 2 bases. Looked up from germline, CDR1 is SGHTA and CDR2 is FQGNSA.

The J gene is TRBJ2-2, the V gene TRBV6-5; 12 positions agree with TRBD1. The length of the CDR3 is 16 residues. Trimming removed 6 bases from V and 4 bases from J; junction bases left unmatched: 6. The germline CDR1 and CDR2 sequences are MNHEY and SVGAGI. CDR3 coding DNA: TGTGCCAGCAGCCCGGGACAGGGGGCGATCACCGGGGAGCTGTTTTTT. Amino acids: CASSPGQGAITGELFF.

CDR3: CASSNLREQFF. CDR3 in DNA: TGTGCCAGCAGCAACCTTCGGGAGCAGTTCTTC. The rearrangement uses TRBV11-2 and TRBJ2-1; D ambiguous. Germline CDR1 is SGHAT and CDR2 is FQNNGV. V shed 5 bases and J shed 10 bases, with 9 bases lying between them. There are 11 residues in the CDR3.

The chain combines TRBV12-3 or TRBV12-4 with TRBJ2-3; 10 bases are a match to TRBD2. Trimming took 3 bases from V and 8 from J; bases not matched to a gene: 5. The CDR3 is made up of 14 amino acids. The CDR3 loop is CASSLASGSATQYF. CDR3 bases: TGTGCCAGCAGTTTGGCTAGCGGGAGTGCTACGCAGTATTTT.

The chain is built from TRBV6-1 and TRBJ2-3; perhaps TRBD2 as D (5 bases). Germline V gene lookup returns CDR1 MNHNS and CDR2 SASEGT. The V gene lost 0 bases and the J gene lost 1 base, with 5 bases spanning the gap. The CDR3 is 14 residues long. CDR3 DNA sequence: TGTGCCAGCAGTGAAGCTAGCGGCACAGATACGCAGTATTTT. Translation gives CASSEASGTDTQYF.

V gene TRBV6-6 combines with J gene TRBJ2-1, with unresolved D. CDR3 length: 15 amino acids. Trimming took off 0 bases at V and 0 bases at J, with 6 bases between the two ends. The germline CDR1 and CDR2 sequences are MNHNY and SVGAGI (reference sequence). DNA of the CDR3: TGTGCCAGCAGTTACTCGGGATTCTCCTACAATGAGCAGTTCTTC. Protein: CASSYSGFSYNEQFF.

CDR3 DNA: TGTGCCAGCAGTTTAATCCTAGCGGGGGTTTACAATGAGCAGTTCTTC. Translating it yields CASSLILAGVYNEQFF. The rearrangement uses TRBV28 and TRBJ2-1; 10 bases are shared with TRBD2. The CDR3 has 16 residues. Germline loops: CDR1 MDHEN, CDR2 SYDVKM. The junction had 5 bases not matched to a gene; V was cut back by 2 bases and J by 4 bases. Complete variable domain (other parts from reference TRBV28 and TRBJ2-1): DVKVTQSSRYLVKRTGEKVFLECVQDMDHENMFWYRQDPGLGLRLIYFSYDVKMKEKGDIPEGYSVSREKKERFSLILESASTNQTSMYLCASSLILAGVYNEQFFGPGTRLTVL.